This note documents a single T cell receptor beta chain sequence. Its cognate antigen has yet to be identified. Base qualities are missing; no much larger clone stands one base away. The sample comes from a study of OX40 agonist ivuxolimab in advanced cancers. With regard to the full study: Ivuxolimab was an agonistic, fully human IgG2 monoclonal antibody directed against OX40 (CD134), a costimulatory receptor. Three dose-escalation patients achieved partial responses, one with hepatocellular carcinoma and two with cutaneous melanoma. Intravenous ivuxolimab was administered to patients every 2 weeks at six dose levels: 0.01, 0.1, 0.3, 1.5, 3 and 10 mg/kg. The paper reports the monotherapy dose-escalation portion (N = 52 patients) of the phase I ivuxolimab trial. Of the roughly 51 patients in dose escalation, 19 had hepatocellular carcinoma, some 15 had melanoma, 9 had renal cell carcinoma and 9 had head and neck cancer. The purpose of peripheral TCRbeta sequencing was to test whether ivuxolimab changed TCR sequence diversity and led to clonal T-cell expansion. A male proportion of approximately 83% and a mean age of 60 years, ranging from 23 to 79, were recorded for the dose-escalation cohort. Patients were allowed to have had prior anti-PD-1, anti-PD-L1 or anti-CTLA-4 therapy, and around two fifths of the dose-escalation patients had been treated with checkpoint inhibitors. Overall study results and their limits: At doses of 0.1 to 3.0 mg/kg, clonal expansion of both CD4+ and CD8+ blood T cells was observed from baseline to week 6. The antigen specificity of the clonally expanded peripheral T cells was not determined. Low levels of normalized T-cell clonal expansion were also seen in some patients who did not respond. Partial responders in the 0.1-3.0 mg/kg groups had among the lowest normalized peripheral clonal expansion, especially among CD8+ T cells. On average, CD8+ T cells showed more expanded clones than CD4+ T cells after ivuxolimab.

Patients with autoimmune disease history or receiving systemic immunosuppression were excluded from the trial. Peripheral blood for TCR sequencing was collected from all dose cohorts at baseline, on cycle 4 day 1, and on cycle 7 day 1. Samples were obtained from an open-label, multicenter, first-in-human phase I dose-escalation trial of ivuxolimab. The trial enrolled adults with locally advanced or metastatic head and neck squamous cell, hepatocellular, melanoma or renal cell carcinoma. Before TCR sequencing, CD4+ and CD8+ T cells were separately sorted from peripheral blood. For sequencing of the TCRbeta CDR3 region, genomic DNA was extracted from the sorted cells. TCRbeta CDR3 regions were sequenced using the immunoSEQ Assay. Here the immuneACCESS table is served through TCRdb, limited to in-frame sequences with V and J called. Missing clones are a known gap in these copies; in checked studies unresolved V genes cover under half, and the rest lacks a known reason. The sample table lists 70,000 or so clones, approximately 90% of them with a count of one. Of the sample, approximately 1.3% is held by the ten largest clones.

The V end gives up 1 base and the J end 2 bases, leaving 4 bases in the junction not matched to a gene. From the germline V gene, CDR1 is SGHAT and CDR2 is FQNNGV. Measured from the cysteine to the phenylalanine, the CDR3 is 16 residues long. Kept here is only the CDR3 DNA, which spans 48 bases and is read in frame from base 1. This chain joins TRBV11-2 to TRBJ2-2; 7 central nucleotides agree with TRBD2. The sequencing used CD4+ or CD8+ T cells sorted from blood, collected in a trial of the OX40 agonist ivuxolimab. This clonotype originated in an adult with an advanced solid tumor such as melanoma, head and neck, liver or kidney cancer. The DNA sequence reads TGTGCCAGCAGCTTAGGGCTAGCGGTTAACACCGGGGAGCTGTTTTTT. Translated, it reads CASSLGLAVNTGELFF.